Below, 18 T cell receptor beta chains from the same sample are listed, as sequenced in a study of blood T cell repertoires in COVID-19. TCRdb's copy holds only in-frame clones and misses some; the assay was immunoSEQ multiplex PCR. The table shows about 80,000 clones, with around 77% occurring only once. Sequencing was carried out using peripheral blood. These receptors originate from a man in his 70s with active or convalescent COVID-19.

Turning to this clone: Additional DNA sequences in this sample encode the identical CDR3. The chain links TRBV28 to TRBJ1-2, with 7 bases aligning to TRBD1. V lost 5 bases to trimming and J lost 3 bases; unmatched junction nucleotides: 0. This CDR3 has 12 amino acids. From germline, CDR1 is MDHEN and CDR2 SYDVKM. For the CDR3, the DNA is TGTGCCAGCAGTGGGACAGACTATGGCTACACCTTC. Protein sequence: CASSGTDYGYTF.

V is TRBV6-5 and J is TRBJ1-3; D is possibly TRBD1 (6 bases). Germline CDR1 and CDR2: MNHEY and SVGAGI. The CDR3 consists of 15 residues. Between the trimmed V and J ends, which lost 6 bases and 0 bases, there was a span of 12 bases. The CDR3 here is CASSRGAYSGNTIYF. The CDR3 DNA reads as TGTGCCAGCAGCCGGGGGGCCTACTCTGGAAACACCATATATTTT.

This clone was seen many times. This sample includes further DNA sequences coding for the same CDR3. This chain joins TRBV2 and TRBJ1-1, with D hard to call. Germline V gene lookup returns CDR1 SNHLY and CDR2 FYNNEI. This CDR3 comprises 12 residues. The germline V and J ends were trimmed by 7 bases and 2 bases, with 8 bases remaining between them. The CDR3 nucleotides read TGTGCCAGCACAAGCCTCAACACTGAAGCTTTCTTT. Residues: CASTSLNTEAFF. Full variable domain (missing parts from reference TRBV2 and TRBJ1-1): EPEVTQTPSHQVTQMGQEVILRCVPISNHLYFYWYRQILGQKVEFLVSFYNNEISEKSEIFDDQFSVERPDGSNFTLKIRSTKLEDSAMYFCASTSLNTEAFFGQGTRLTVV.

The rearrangement links TRBV27 to TRBJ2-3; TRBD2 might be the D (5 bases). CDR3 length: 15 amino acids. The germline V gene has CDR1 MNHEY and CDR2 SMNVEV (reference sequence). Trimming pared 4 bases from V and 1 base from J, leaving 12 bases between. CDR3 residues: CASSSPSLRTDTQYF. The CDR3 nucleotides read TGTGCCAGCAGTTCGCCTAGCCTCCGCACAGATACGCAGTATTTT.

This chain connects TRBV7-2 to TRBJ2-5; 8 positions match TRBD1. Germline CDR1 SGHTA, CDR2 FQGNSA. This CDR3 region has 15 residues. Germline trimming cut 1 base from V and 4 bases from J; bases unmatched to any gene: 5. CDR3 bases: TGTGCCAGCAGCTTAGTTGGGCAGGGGGCAGAGACCCAGTACTTC. Translated: CASSLVGQGAETQYF.

The gene calls are TRBV12-5 and TRBJ1-1; no reliable D call. This CDR3 contains 11 residues. Germline V gene sequence: CDR1 LGHNT, CDR2 FRNRAP. V was shortened by 1 base and J by 7 bases, with 4 bases between the two germline ends. CDR3 in DNA: TGTGCTAGTGGTTTGGGCAGTGAAGCTTTCTTT. Residues: CASGLGSEAFF.

The V and J genes are TRBV5-1 and TRBJ2-4; TRBD1 might be the D (5 bases). This CDR3 spans 14 amino acids. The germline CDR1 and CDR2 sequences are SGHRS and YFSETQ. With 4 bases removed from V and 8 bases from J, the gap between germline ends came to 16 bases. The CDR3 reads CASSLDSIRDIQYF. In DNA form, the CDR3 reads TGCGCCAGCAGCCTCGACAGTATCCGGGACATTCAGTACTTC.

This chain links TRBV28 with TRBJ2-7; D may be TRBD1 (5 bases). Germline CDR1 reads MDHEN; CDR2 reads SYDVKM. Deletions cut 3 bases from V and 3 bases from J, with 9 bases between. This CDR3 region has 13 residues. CDR3 region: CASSFSTGYEQYF. As DNA, the CDR3 is TGTGCCAGCAGTTTCTCAACAGGCTACGAGCAGTACTTC.

This CDR3 is CASSYGQGGAYEQYF. In DNA, the CDR3 is TGTGCCAGCAGTTACGGACAAGGGGGGGCATACGAGCAGTACTTC. The chain combines TRBV6-6 with TRBJ2-7, with D perhaps TRBD2 (7 bases). Germline V lookup: CDR1 MNHNY, CDR2 SVGAGI (reference sequence). The V and J ends lost 2 bases and 4 bases respectively, with 15 bases between them. This CDR3 is 15 amino acids long.

This clone was counted only a few times. The rearrangement links TRBV9 to TRBJ1-3; D may be TRBD1 (5 bases). Trimming took 5 bases from V and 4 from J, leaving 16 bases between them. This CDR3 is 15 amino acids long. CDR1 and CDR2 from the germline V gene are SGDLS and YYNGEE. This CDR3 reads CASRPSGVQGNTIYF. The CDR3 bases are TGTGCCAGCAGACCGTCGGGGGTGCAAGGAAACACCATATATTTT.

The chain employs TRBV2 and TRBJ1-3; perhaps TRBD1 as D (6 bases). The CDR3 is 12 amino acids. Trimming cost V 8 bases and J 9 bases, with 14 bases left between them. Per the germline V gene, CDR1 is SNHLY and CDR2 is FYNNEI. CDR3 in amino acids: CASEQGMSTIYF. CDR3 bases: TGTGCCAGCGAACAGGGCATGAGCACCATATATTTT.

Only a few counts were recorded for this clone. The V call is TRBV29-1, the J call TRBJ1-4, with 7 bases fitting TRBD1. Per germline, CDR1 SQVTM and CDR2 ANQGSEA. The CDR3 contains 14 residues. After removal of 6 bases from V and 8 bases from J, the junction contained 12 bases not matched to a gene. In DNA form, the CDR3 reads TGCAGCGTCGCTCCGGGACAGAAGTTAGAAAAACTGTTTTTT. Amino acid sequence: CSVAPGQKLEKLFF.

The V gene is TRBV5-1, the J gene TRBJ2-5; 9 bases fit TRBD2. Germline V gives CDR1 SGHRS, CDR2 YFSETQ. The ends lost 0 bases at V and 1 base at J; junction bases unmatched: 10. The CDR3 runs to 18 residues. The chain's CDR3 is CASSLGGLAGGGQETQYF. The CDR3 region has the DNA TGCGCCAGCAGCTTGGGGGGACTAGCTGGGGGCGGCCAAGAGACCCAGTACTTC.

The chain has TRBV24-1 and TRBJ2-5; D is possibly TRBD2 (5 bases). This CDR3 spans 11 amino acids. The V end lost 9 bases, the J end lost 2 bases, and 6 bases lay between the germline ends. The germline gives CDR1 KGHDR, CDR2 SFDVKD. The CDR3 sequence is CATGEQETQYF. In nucleotides, the CDR3 is TGTGCCACCGGGGAGCAAGAGACCCAGTACTTC.

The chain is built from TRBV6-5 and TRBJ2-2, with TRBD1 identical over 8 bases. Germline V gene sequence: CDR1 MNHEY, CDR2 SVGAGI. CDR3 length: 13 amino acids. The junction had 3 bases not matched to a gene; V was cut back by 5 bases and J by 7 bases. The CDR3 reads CASSRTGHGELFF. The CDR3 DNA is TGTGCCAGCAGTAGGACAGGGCACGGGGAGCTGTTTTTT.

The V gene is TRBV5-1, the J gene TRBJ1-1; TRBD1 agrees at 9 bases. Germline loops: CDR1 SGHRS, CDR2 YFSETQ. CDR3 size: 14 residues. J was trimmed by 6 bases and V by 5 bases; bases with no gene match: 8. Here the CDR3 DNA reads TGCGCCAGCAGTCGGACAGGGGTTATCGCTGAAGCTTTCTTT. Translating it yields CASSRTGVIAEAFF.

The chain couples TRBV12-2 to TRBJ1-4; the D call TRBD1 from the table was never checked on the DNA. TRBV12-2 is a known pseudogene. CDR3 size: 19 residues. CDR3 bases: TGTGCAAGTCGCTTCCAGAATTTCGACAGGGCCCGTGGGGGTGAAAAACTGTTTTTT. Its translation is CASRFQNFDRARGGEKLFF.

The chain couples TRBV11-2 to TRBJ2-5; D is perhaps TRBD2 (5 bases). CDR3 length: 13 amino acids. V dropped 5 bases and J dropped 5 bases, with 12 bases sitting between them. Germline loops: CDR1 SGHAT, CDR2 FQNNGV. The CDR3, as DNA: TGTGCCAGCAGCCCCGATCCGGGGGAGACCCAGTACTTC. Translated: CASSPDPGETQYF.